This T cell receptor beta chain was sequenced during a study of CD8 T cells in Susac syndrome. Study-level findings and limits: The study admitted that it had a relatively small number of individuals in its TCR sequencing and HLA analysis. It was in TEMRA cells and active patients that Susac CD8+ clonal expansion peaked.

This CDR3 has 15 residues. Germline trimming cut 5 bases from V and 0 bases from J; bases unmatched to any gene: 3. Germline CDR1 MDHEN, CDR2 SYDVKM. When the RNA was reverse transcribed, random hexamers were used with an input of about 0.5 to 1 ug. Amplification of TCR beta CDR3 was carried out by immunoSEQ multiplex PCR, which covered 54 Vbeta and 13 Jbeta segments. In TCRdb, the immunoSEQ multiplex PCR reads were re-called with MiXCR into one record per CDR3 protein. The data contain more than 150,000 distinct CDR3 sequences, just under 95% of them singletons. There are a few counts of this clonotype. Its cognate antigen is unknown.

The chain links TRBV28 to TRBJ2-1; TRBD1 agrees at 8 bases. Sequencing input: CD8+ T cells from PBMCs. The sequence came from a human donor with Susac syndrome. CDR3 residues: CASSPGTGSYNEQFF. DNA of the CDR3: TGTGCCAGCAGTCCAGGGACAGGCTCCTACAATGAGCAGTTCTTC.